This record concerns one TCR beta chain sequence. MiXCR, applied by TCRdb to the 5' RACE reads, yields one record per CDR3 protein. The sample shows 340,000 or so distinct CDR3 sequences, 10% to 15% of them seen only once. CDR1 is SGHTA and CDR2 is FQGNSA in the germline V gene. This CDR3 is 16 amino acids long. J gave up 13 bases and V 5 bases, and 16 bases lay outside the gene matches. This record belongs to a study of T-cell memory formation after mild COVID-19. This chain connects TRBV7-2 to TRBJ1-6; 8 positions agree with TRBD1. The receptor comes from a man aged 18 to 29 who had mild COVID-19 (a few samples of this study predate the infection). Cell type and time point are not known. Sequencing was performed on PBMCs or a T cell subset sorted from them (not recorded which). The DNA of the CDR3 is TGTGCCAGCAGCGGTATCCCTGGGCAGGGGGCGTATCCCCTCCACTTT. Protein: CASSGIPGQGAYPLHF. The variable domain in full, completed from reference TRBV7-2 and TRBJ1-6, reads GAGVSQSPSNKVTEKGKDVELRCDPISGHTALYWYRQSLGQGLEFLIYFQGNSAPDKSGLPSDRFSAERTGGSVSTLTIQRTQQEDSAVYLCASSGIPGQGAYPLHFGNGTRLTVT.